A single sample gave rise to the 9 T cell receptor beta chains below, sequenced in a study of cytomegalovirus exposure and HLA in healthy donors. It was with 60 Vbeta and 13 Jbeta primers that the PCR ran. Generated by immunoSEQ multiplex PCR, the TCRdb table keeps only in-frame clones and is missing some. This sample has 200,000 to 250,000 clones, with around 73% found just once. The sample was PBMCs. These TCRs come from a male donor in good health and CMV-seronegative.

The rearrangement uses TRBV28 and TRBJ2-7; tentative D call: TRBD1 (5 bases). In germline, CDR1 is MDHEN, CDR2 SYDVKM. V shed 5 bases and J shed 5 bases, with 10 bases lying between them. The CDR3 consists of 12 residues. CDR3 in amino acids: CASSHKGHEQYF. For the CDR3, the DNA is TGTGCCAGCAGTCATAAGGGGCACGAGCAGTACTTC.

CDR3 nucleotide sequence: TGTGCCAGCAGCCGTACCTCGGACAGGGGTGACTATGGCTACACCTTC. It codes for CASSRTSDRGDYGYTF. V and J are TRBV14 and TRBJ1-2; TRBD1 aligns across 9 bases. J was trimmed by 3 bases and V by 4 bases; bases with no gene match: 9. This CDR3 has 16 residues. The germline V gene encodes CDR1 SGHDN and CDR2 FVKESK.

The rearrangement links TRBV6-6 to TRBJ2-1; maybe TRBD1 (5 bases). Germline lookup yields CDR1 MNHNY and CDR2 SVGAGI (reference sequence). The CDR3 has 15 residues. Trimming removed 0 bases at V and 7 bases at J, with 13 bases between. For the CDR3, the DNA is TGTGCCAGCAGTTACTCGTGGCAGGGAAATAATGAGCAGTTCTTC. It is translated as CASSYSWQGNNEQFF.

V gene TRBV21-1 combines with J gene TRBJ2-7; no DNA check was done on the table's D call, TRBD2. TRBV21-1 is classified as a pseudogene. The CDR3 is made up of 16 amino acids. The CDR3 loop is CASIKAGTSSGYEQYF. The CDR3 nucleotides are TGTGCCAGCATCAAGGCTGGGACTAGTAGTGGCTACGAGCAGTACTTC.

The CDR3 DNA follows: TGTGCCAGCAGCTTGGGACTAGCGGGAGGTCACCCCCTCACAGATACGCAGTATTTT. Its protein is CASSLGLAGGHPLTDTQYF. The chain carries TRBV11-2 and TRBJ2-3; 15 bases are a match to TRBD2. This CDR3 spans 19 amino acids. V gave up 3 bases and J gave up 2 bases; unmatched junction bases: 9. Germline V gene sequence: CDR1 SGHAT, CDR2 FQNNGV.

This chain uses TRBV11-2 with TRBJ2-7, with 8 bases matching TRBD2. The ends lost 0 bases at V and 5 bases at J; junction bases unmatched: 12. The germline gives CDR1 SGHAT, CDR2 FQNNGV. The CDR3 runs 17 residues. The CDR3 loop is CASSLEGLSGRTHEQYF. The CDR3 DNA follows: TGTGCCAGCAGCTTAGAGGGGTTGAGCGGGAGAACTCACGAGCAGTACTTC.

CDR3: CASSYHRLDYGYTF. The CDR3 DNA reads TGTGCCAGCAGTTACCACAGATTAGACTATGGCTACACCTTC. The chain uses TRBV6-5 and TRBJ1-2, with D uncertain. Germline values: CDR1 MNHEY, CDR2 SVGAGI. V shed 2 bases and J shed 3 bases, with 10 bases lying between them. The CDR3 loop spans 14 amino acids.

This clone was detected only once. The V call is TRBV7-3, the J call TRBJ2-5; 8 nucleotides line up with TRBD2. Germline CDR1 is SGHTA and CDR2 is FQGTGA. Trimming took 2 bases from V and 2 from J; bases not matched to a gene: 4. The CDR3 covers 15 residues. The CDR3: CASSLRPSGQETQYF. The CDR3 nucleotides are TGTGCCAGCAGCTTACGACCTAGCGGGCAAGAGACCCAGTACTTC.

The genes are TRBV19 and TRBJ2-4; possible D gene TRBD1, 5 bases. V lost 3 bases and J 3 bases, leaving 9 bases between the germline ends. This CDR3 contains 14 residues. CDR1 is LNHDA and CDR2 is SQIVND in the germline V gene (reference sequence). CDR3: CASSMLGVKNIQYF. The CDR3 DNA sequence: TGTGCCAGTAGTATGTTAGGGGTCAAAAACATTCAGTACTTC. Together with reference TRBV19 and TRBJ2-4, the CDR3 gives the full variable domain: DGGITQSPKYLFRKEGQNVTLSCEQNLNHDAMYWYRQDPGQGLRLIYYSQIVNDFQKGDIAEGYSVSREKKESFPLTVTSAQKNPTAFYLCASSMLGVKNIQYFGAGTRLSVL.